This record looks at one T cell receptor (beta chain) sequence and its context. This sample is part of a study of Tregs in tolerant kidney transplant recipients. Some clones are missing from TCRdb's copy, which holds only in-frame ones; the method was immunoSEQ multiplex PCR. Here the sample spans about 240,000 clones, about 80% being singletons. Germline-derived CDR1 and CDR2 are MNHNS and SASEGT. There are 14 residues in the CDR3. V shed 5 bases and J shed 1 base, with 11 bases lying between them. The specimen sequenced was CD4+ T cells from blood. The chain joins TRBV6-1 to TRBJ1-1; TRBD1 might be the D (5 bases). This sequence originates from a human donor in good health. CDR3 protein: CASSWDRRNTEAFF. The CDR3 nucleotides read TGTGCCAGCAGTTGGGACCGGAGGAACACTGAAGCTTTCTTT.